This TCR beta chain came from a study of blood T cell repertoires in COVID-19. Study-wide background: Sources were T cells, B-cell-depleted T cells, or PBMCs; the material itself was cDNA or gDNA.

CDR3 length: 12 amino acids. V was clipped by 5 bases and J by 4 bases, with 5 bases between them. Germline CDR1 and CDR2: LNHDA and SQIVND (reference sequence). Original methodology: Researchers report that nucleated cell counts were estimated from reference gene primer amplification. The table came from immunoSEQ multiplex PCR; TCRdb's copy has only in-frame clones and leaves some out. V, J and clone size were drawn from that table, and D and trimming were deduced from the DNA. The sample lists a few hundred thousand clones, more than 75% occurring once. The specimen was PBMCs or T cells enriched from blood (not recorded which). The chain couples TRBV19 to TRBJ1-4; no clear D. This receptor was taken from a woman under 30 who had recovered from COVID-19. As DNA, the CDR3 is TGTGCCAGTAGTTTCCTTAATGAAAAACTGTTTTTT. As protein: CASSFLNEKLFF.